This T cell receptor (beta chain) was profiled in a study of T cells in Graves' hyperthyroidism and ophthalmopathy (dated by TCRdb to the late 2010s). About the full investigation: Peripheral blood was sampled at the time of initial diagnosis, prior to any treatment. Following sampling, methimazole starting at 30 mg daily was given to hyperthyroidism patients, and high-dose intravenous methylprednisolone was given to ophthalmopathy patients. In roughly six Graves' hyperthyroidism patients, the study also compared T-cell repertoires from thyroid tissue with T-cell repertoires from blood. The 75 to 100 discovery patients were divided at random into training and test sets in a 7:3 ratio. Prospective prediction of ophthalmopathy was tested in an independent validation cohort of 18 to 20 hyperthyroidism patients and 17 patients who later progressed to ophthalmopathy. TCR V-J signatures able to tell the groups apart were searched for in a discovery cohort of 90 to 100 patients, of whom under 45 had Graves' ophthalmopathy and about 60 had stable Graves' hyperthyroidism. The paper reports TCR Vbeta CDR3 sequencing of roughly 140 peripheral blood samples: around 41 ophthalmopathy, fewer than 80 hyperthyroidism and roughly 17 progressor patients. On the study overall, not on this receptor specifically: Most expanded thyroid clonotypes (frequency above 0.001) were also found in blood, which suggests that blood repertoires may mirror thyroid immune responses. No statistical method was used to fix the sample size in advance, and group allocation was not hidden from the investigators. In validation, the model predicted progression to ophthalmopathy with 65% to 71% sensitivity and about 72% specificity, a median of about six months before onset. A 13 V-J signature model separated ophthalmopathy from stable hyperthyroidism, with about 90% sensitivity and roughly 84% specificity in cross-validation and 80%/75% in testing.

V is pruned by 1 base and J by 4 bases, leaving 19 bases of the junction without a gene match. CDR1 is given as SEHNR and CDR2 as FQNEAQ, both from the germline V gene (reference sequence). The CDR3, from cysteine to phenylalanine, totals 20 residues. CDR3 DNA only is kept here, 60 bases in frame from base 1. The sample holds a few counts of this clonotype. The clone's antigen remains unknown. Qualities for individual bases were not recorded, and no much larger clone is one base off. Stable Graves' hyperthyroidism was defined as the absence of progression to ophthalmopathy over 18 months of follow-up. Hyperthyroidism patients were aged 18 to 65 years and newly diagnosed, with disease duration of less than 2 months. Patients with uncontrolled infections, other autoimmune diseases, pregnancy or lactation were excluded. Clinical symptoms, serum thyroxine and TRAb, thyroid ultrasound, and orbital computed tomography formed the basis for the diagnoses. PBMCs were isolated from more than 8 ml of fresh peripheral blood by Ficoll-Paque density gradient centrifugation. Total RNA was extracted using Trizol reagent, and RNA quality was assessed on an Agilent 2100 Bioanalyzer.

The TCR beta CDR3 regions were amplified from the RNA transcripts. For the first round of RT-PCR on the TCR CDR3, the HTBI primer set was used together with the Qiagen OneStep RT-PCR kit. Libraries were constructed in a second round of multiplex PCR, after which size selection and purification were carried out. Sequencing of the libraries was done on an Illumina HiSeq2000 using paired-end 100 bp reads. The study's own analysis went as follows. Raw data were processed with SOAPnuke, discarding reads with adapters, uncalled bases, mean Phred below 15, or no exact constant-primer or identifier match. High-quality paired reads were merged with COPE v1.2.5, and unique nucleotide sequences were defined as clonotypes. MiTCR v1.1 was used to align the clonotypes against IMGT TRBV, TRBD and TRBJ reference segments. The analysis included only V-J combinations with a frequency above 0.0001, which together covered around 99% of the repertoires. The TCS score was defined as the ratio of F50 (clonal expansion) to E x V (chaos), calculated using BLOSUM62-based TCRdist between CDR3 peptides within each V-J. Welch's t-statistics and random forest reduced roughly 540 V-J features to around 14, which were used in a naive Bayes classifier (R e1071). TCRdb reanalyzed the raw reads on its own, using fastp at Q25 for trimming and MiXCR for clone calling, and kept in-frame beta chains. Each CDR3 protein appears once, grouped with its most common genes and DNA. The V and J calls shown here were made by TCRdb, not taken from the authors' results. The sample records about 290,000 distinct CDR3 sequences, approximately 15% of which are singletons. The biggest ten clones account for roughly a third of the sample.

This chain joins TRBV7-9 to TRBJ2-1; 7 of the junction bases match TRBD2. The clonotype was recovered from a man younger than 45 with Graves' hyperthyroidism. The sequenced sample was blood. The DNA sequence reads TGTGCCAGCAGCTTAGTTTGGCTAGGGGACTACTCGCAGGAATACAATGAGCAGTTCTTC. This gives the protein CASSLVWLGDYSQEYNEQFF.